This T cell receptor beta chain was identified in a study of cytomegalovirus exposure and HLA in healthy donors. V was clipped by 4 bases and J by 0 bases, with 13 bases between them. The length of the CDR3 is 16 residues. From germline, CDR1 is LNHDA and CDR2 SQIVND (reference sequence). General study results and limits: The later analysis indicated that the majority of CMV-associated TCR beta chains appeared HLA-restricted.

A note on this clone: Its antigen is unidentified.

Use of 60 Vbeta and 13 Jbeta primers characterized the PCR. Data came from immunoSEQ multiplex PCR; TCRdb stores just in-frame clones and leaves some out. The data hold about 130,000 clones, with more than 75% observed a single time. The J gene is TRBJ1-5, the V gene TRBV19; D possibly corresponds to TRBD1 (6 bases). Material: PBMCs. This clonotype originated in a female donor in good health and CMV-seronegative. CDR3: CASSRGGRGSNQPQHF. The CDR3 DNA follows: TGTGCCAGTAGTAGGGGGGGCAGGGGTAGCAATCAGCCCCAGCATTTT.